These 27 T cell receptor beta chains share one sample of origin, sequenced in a study of neurological immune-mediated disorders. MiXCR, run by TCRdb on the 5' RACE reads, gives a single entry per CDR3 protein. The sample contains about 80,000 distinct CDR3 sequences, around 4.7% of which appear only once. The time point is: longitudinal time-point 3. Sample: PBMCs. The receptors shown here come from a woman aged 60-75 years with multiple sclerosis.

In this sample, this clonotype turned up many times. The J gene is TRBJ2-3, the V gene TRBV5-1; D gene ambiguous. Germline CDR1 reads SGHRS; CDR2 reads YFSETQ. CDR3 size: 12 residues. The V end lost 0 bases, the J end lost 6 bases, and 5 bases lay between the germline ends. CDR3 sequence reads: CASSLDGDTQYF. The CDR3 coding sequence is TGCGCCAGCAGCTTGGACGGCGATACGCAGTATTTT.

This clonotype was observed at least ten times. The gene calls are TRBV7-9 and TRBJ2-7; TRBD1 matches at 11 bases. Germline V gene lookup returns CDR1 SEHNR and CDR2 FQNEAQ (reference sequence). Trimming removed 1 base from V and 5 bases from J; junction bases left unmatched: 4. This CDR3 has 15 amino acids. CDR3 DNA: TGTGCCAGCAGCTTAGAGGGGACAGGGGGGAACGAGCAGTACTTC. Translated, it gives CASSLEGTGGNEQYF.

In this sample, this clonotype turned up many times. The CDR3: CASSPRQGIGAFF. The CDR3 DNA follows: TGTGCCAGCAGTCCCCGACAGGGAATAGGAGCTTTCTTT. The V gene is TRBV12-3 or TRBV12-4, the J gene TRBJ1-1, with 7 bases matching TRBD1. This CDR3 region has 13 residues. V shed 5 bases, J shed 10 bases, and the junction held 10 bases outside the gene matches.

This clonotype has just one count. Since a much larger clone is just one base distant, this may be a read error. The V call is TRBV28, the J call TRBJ1-2, with D possibly TRBD1 on 6 matching bases. CDR3 size: 11 residues. Germline CDR1 and CDR2: MDHEN and SYDVKM. CDR3 sequence reads: CASRDSYSYTF. In DNA form, the CDR3 reads TGTGCCAGCAGGGACAGCTATAGCTACACCTTC.

The sample holds many counts of this clonotype. V is TRBV7-2 and J is TRBJ2-1; 7 nucleotides match TRBD1. Germline CDR1 and CDR2: SGHTA and FQGNSA. With V trimmed by 5 bases and J by 1 base, 8 bases remained unmatched. The CDR3 sequence is 16 residues long. CDR3 nucleotides: TGTGCCAGCAGCATTTATCCGACAGGGTCCTACAATGAGCAGTTCTTC. It is translated as CASSIYPTGSYNEQFF.

This clonotype was recorded many times. This chain joins TRBV29-1 and TRBJ1-1; tentative D call: TRBD1 (5 bases). V shed 1 base and J shed 4 bases, with 10 bases lying between them. The CDR3 is 13 amino acids. Germline V gene data show CDR1 as SQVTM and CDR2 as ANQGSEA. CDR3 nucleotide sequence: TGCAGCGTTGAAGGAGGGACCGTCACTGAAGCTTTCTTT. Protein: CSVEGGTVTEAFF.

This clonotype has at least ten counts. The rearrangement links TRBV5-6 to TRBJ1-2, with D possibly being TRBD1 (6 bases). CDR1 is SGHDT and CDR2 is YYEEEE in the germline V gene. CDR3 size: 13 residues. V lost 3 bases, J lost 12 bases, and 18 bases lay in between. CDR3 nucleotides: TGTGCCAGCAGCTCCTTAAATGACAGGAAGGACACCTTC. It is translated as CASSSLNDRKDTF.

The chain uses TRBV6-2 or TRBV6-3 and TRBJ2-1, with D perhaps assigned TRBD1 or TRBD2 (6 bases each). CDR3 length equals 13 residues. The V gene's germline CDR1 is MNHEY and CDR2 SVGEGT. With 8 bases removed from V and 7 bases from J, the gap between germline ends came to 15 bases. Here the CDR3 DNA reads TGTGCCAGCGGACTGACTAGGGGGAATGAGCAGTTCTTC. It yields the protein CASGLTRGNEQFF.

The table lists this clonotype with many counts. CDR3: CASERTYEQYF. The CDR3 DNA sequence: TGTGCCAGCGAGCGCACCTACGAGCAGTACTTC. The chain is built from TRBV28 and TRBJ2-7; D is ambiguous. V was shortened by 8 bases and J by 2 bases, with 7 bases between the two germline ends. In germline, CDR1 is MDHEN, CDR2 SYDVKM. CDR3 length equals 11 residues.

This clonotype was counted ten times or more. As DNA, the CDR3 is TGCGCCAGCAGCTTGAATTCCAGGGGCAACACTGAAGCTTTCTTT. This sequence encodes CASSLNSRGNTEAFF. The rearrangement links TRBV5-1 to TRBJ1-1; D may be TRBD1 (6 bases). The V end lost 1 base, the J end lost 2 bases, and 12 bases lay between the germline ends. Per germline, CDR1 SGHRS and CDR2 YFSETQ. This CDR3 region has 15 residues.

This clonotype was recorded at least ten times. The chain links TRBV25-1 to TRBJ1-2; TRBD1 aligns across 10 bases. Per the germline V gene, CDR1 is MGHDK and CDR2 is SYGVNS. Trimming took 4 bases from V and 7 from J; bases not matched to a gene: 6. The CDR3 has 14 amino acids. CDR3 region: CASSATGTGVGYTF. CDR3 DNA: TGTGCCAGCAGTGCTACCGGGACAGGGGTTGGCTACACCTTC.

As concerns this clonotype: With a much larger clone just one base away, this may be a read error. The chain carries TRBV3-1 and TRBJ1-2, with D maybe TRBD1 (5 bases). V lost 0 bases and J lost 2, with 13 bases in between. This CDR3 is built from 16 residues. Germline V lookup: CDR1 LGHDT, CDR2 YNNKEL (reference sequence). CDR3 DNA: TGTGCCAGCAGCCAAGATCGGGACTCGGGAAACTATGGCTACACCTTC. It is translated as CASSQDRDSGNYGYTF.

This clonotype has at least ten counts. V gene TRBV7-9 combines with J gene TRBJ1-1; 7 nucleotides align to TRBD1. Trimming removed 5 bases from V and 9 bases from J; junction bases left unmatched: 18. Germline V CDR1 and CDR2: SEHNR, FQNEAQ (reference sequence). The CDR3 extends over 16 amino acids. This CDR3 is CASSATVEGAFLQAFF. The CDR3 DNA reads as TGTGCCAGCAGCGCTACCGTGGAGGGGGCGTTTCTGCAAGCTTTCTTT.

The chain has TRBV7-6 and TRBJ2-7; D not certain. The CDR3 is 14 residues long. Germline V lookup: CDR1 SGHVS, CDR2 FNYEAQ. CDR3 sequence (DNA): TGTTCCAACAGCGTTCAGGCTAGCTCCTACGAGCAGTACTTC. Translated: CSNSVQASSYEQYF.

This clonotype came up many times. Here the CDR3 DNA reads TGTGCCAGCAGCTCCCGAGGGTTTCAAGAGACCCAGTACTTC. Its protein product is CASSSRGFQETQYF. V gene TRBV11-2 combines with J gene TRBJ2-5; possible D gene TRBD2, 5 bases. Trimming shortened V by 4 bases and J by 2 bases, and 11 bases separated the two germline ends. CDR1 is SGHAT, CDR2 FQNNGV, per germline. CDR3 length: 14 amino acids.

In this sample, this clonotype turned up many times. J is TRBJ2-2 and V is TRBV6-6, with TRBD1 matching 7 bases. The CDR3 is 16 amino acids. J gave up 5 bases and V 2 bases, and 8 bases lay outside the gene matches. Germline lookup yields CDR1 MNHNY and CDR2 SVGAGI (reference sequence). In nucleotides, the CDR3 is TGTGCCAGCAGTTACGGGCAACAGGGGATTACCGGGGAGCTGTTTTTT. It codes for CASSYGQQGITGELFF.

Many counts were recorded for this clonotype. This chain joins TRBV9 and TRBJ2-1; D is possibly TRBD2 (7 bases). Trimming took 4 bases from V and 0 from J, leaving 17 bases between them. Germline CDR1 and CDR2: SGDLS and YYNGEE. The CDR3 has 17 amino acids. CDR3 residues: CASSPRGLGGSYNEQFF. The CDR3 DNA reads TGTGCCAGCAGCCCACGAGGACTAGGGGGCTCCTACAATGAGCAGTTCTTC.

At least ten counts were recorded for this clonotype. This rearrangement joins TRBV27 to TRBJ2-1; 7 bases are a match to TRBD1. The V gene end was trimmed by 4 bases and the J gene end by 7 bases; junction bases not matched to a gene: 10. The CDR3 is made up of 15 amino acids. Germline CDR1 MNHEY, CDR2 SMNVEV (reference sequence). The CDR3 reads CASSSRDSLPNEQFF. CDR3 in DNA: TGTGCCAGCAGTTCCCGGGACAGTTTGCCTAATGAGCAGTTCTTC.

This clonotype was observed many times. V usage is TRBV5-1 and J usage is TRBJ2-1; possible D gene TRBD1, 7 bases. V was trimmed by 4 bases and J by 4 bases, leaving 12 bases between them. CDR3 length: 14 amino acids. Germline V gene lookup returns CDR1 SGHRS and CDR2 YFSETQ. The chain's CDR3 is CASSPRGVYNEQFF. The CDR3 region has the DNA TGCGCCAGCAGCCCCAGGGGGGTTTACAATGAGCAGTTCTTC.

This clonotype was found many times. V and J are TRBV5-1 and TRBJ1-1; 9 positions match TRBD1. The CDR3 extends over 16 amino acids. V trimming: 5 bases; J trimming: 4 bases; junction bases outside the gene matches: 12. Germline values: CDR1 SGHRS, CDR2 YFSETQ. The CDR3 loop reads CASRPQGAQRPTEAFF. CDR3 DNA sequence: TGCGCCAGCAGGCCACAGGGGGCGCAGAGGCCCACTGAAGCTTTCTTT. The whole variable domain, remainder taken from reference TRBV5-1 and TRBJ1-1, is KAGVTQTPRYLIKTRGQQVTLSCSPISGHRSVSWYQQTPGQGLQFLFEYFSETQRNKGNFPGRFSGRQFSNSRSEMNVSTLELGDSALYLCASRPQGAQRPTEAFFGQGTRLTVV.

This clonotype was picked up many times. This chain joins TRBV3-1 and TRBJ1-1; TRBD1 matches at 12 bases. This CDR3 contains 15 residues. Germline assignment: CDR1 LGHDT and CDR2 YNNKEL (reference sequence). The V and J ends lost 3 bases and 4 bases, in that order; junction bases with no gene match: 3. The CDR3 here is CASSHRDRGRTEAFF. The CDR3, as DNA: TGTGCCAGCAGCCACCGGGACAGGGGGCGCACTGAAGCTTTCTTT.

In its sample, this clonotype was seen many times. V gene TRBV5-1 combines with J gene TRBJ2-3; D gene uncertain. CDR3 size: 14 residues. CDR1 SGHRS and CDR2 YFSETQ come from the germline V gene. Trimming shortened V by 4 bases and J by 6 bases, and 15 bases separated the two germline ends. This chain's CDR3 is CASSESTGGDTQYF. The CDR3 bases are TGCGCCAGCAGCGAAAGTACTGGCGGCGATACGCAGTATTTT.

The table lists this clonotype with many counts. The rearrangement uses TRBV5-1 and TRBJ2-3; unclear D gene. From germline, CDR1 is SGHRS and CDR2 YFSETQ. The CDR3 has 13 residues. The ends were cut back, 6 bases at V and 0 bases at J, with 8 bases in the middle. The CDR3 DNA is TGCGCCAGCAACTCAGACAGCACAGATACGCAGTATTTT. It encodes CASNSDSTDTQYF.

This clonotype occurred many times. In nucleotides, the CDR3 is TGTGCCAGCAGCTTAGTAGTCACAGATACGCAGTATTTT. Translation: CASSLVVTDTQYF. This chain connects TRBV7-2 to TRBJ2-3; D remains unclear. V was trimmed by 1 base and J by 2 bases, leaving 4 bases between them. Germline CDR1 reads SGHTA; CDR2 reads FQGNSA. The CDR3 loop spans 13 amino acids.

This clonotype was detected ten times or more. This chain joins TRBV7-6 and TRBJ2-7; 12 bases fit TRBD2. V lost 5 bases and J lost 1; bases outside the gene matches: 6. Germline V gene sequence: CDR1 SGHVS, CDR2 FNYEAQ. CDR3 length: 16 amino acids. DNA of the CDR3: TGTGCCAGCAGCCCTCGACTAGCGGGAGATTCCTACGAGCAGTACTTC. As protein: CASSPRLAGDSYEQYF.

This clonotype was detected ten times or more. In DNA form, the CDR3 reads TGCGCCAGCAGCACGGGAAGCACTGTCATGGGCGAGCAGTACTTC. Translated, it gives CASSTGSTVMGEQYF. The chain combines TRBV5-1 with TRBJ2-7, with D possibly being TRBD2 (5 bases). This CDR3 is built from 15 residues. Trimming shortened V by 4 bases and J by 6 bases, and 20 bases separated the two germline ends. The germline V gene encodes CDR1 SGHRS and CDR2 YFSETQ.

At least ten counts were recorded for this clonotype. The chain has TRBV3-1 and TRBJ1-2; TRBD1 is a possible D gene (5 bases). Germline values: CDR1 LGHDT, CDR2 YNNKEL (reference sequence). The CDR3 is 14 amino acids. The V end lost 5 bases, the J end lost 7 bases, and 17 bases lay between the germline ends. CDR3 DNA sequence: TGTGCCAGCAGCAAAAGCACAGGCTTGGGTGGCTACACCTTC. It yields the protein CASSKSTGLGGYTF.